The 14 T cell receptor beta chains given below trace back to one sample, sequenced in a study of control samples from healthy donors and cancer patients. Profiling relied on immunoSEQ multiplex PCR, and the TCRdb table lists in-frame clones only, not all of them. The sample holds 150,000 to 200,000 clones; 75% to 95% are singletons and the top ten take 2%. Source material: blood. Source of these receptors: a woman between 40 and 50 years old in good health.

The chain joins TRBV11-2 to TRBJ2-5; 10 nucleotides agree with TRBD2. Germline V CDR1 and CDR2: SGHAT, FQNNGV. The length of the CDR3 is 18 residues. V was clipped by 2 bases and J by 3 bases; unmatched bases: 12. CDR3 sequence: CASSLLPGLAEGEETQYF. CDR3 sequence (DNA): TGTGCCAGCAGCTTACTCCCCGGACTAGCGGAAGGAGAAGAGACCCAGTACTTC.

Concerning this clone itself: This same CDR3 is encoded by further DNA sequences in the sample. V and J are TRBV10-3 and TRBJ1-1, with a weak D call TRBD1 (5 bases). V was trimmed by 2 bases and J by 8 bases, leaving 9 bases between them. The CDR3 has 12 residues. Germline CDR1 is ENHRY and CDR2 is SYGVKD. The CDR3 loop is CAISEGTAEAFF. The CDR3 DNA reads as TGTGCCATCAGTGAGGGGACCGCGGAAGCTTTCTTT.

This clone is a singleton in its sample. This chain joins TRBV5-1 and TRBJ2-3; TRBD1 matches at 9 bases. V lost 4 bases to trimming and J lost 6 bases; unmatched junction nucleotides: 9. CDR3 length: 15 residues. Germline CDR1 SGHRS, CDR2 YFSETQ. The CDR3 nucleotides are TGCGCCAGCAGCGCCGGGACAGGGAATAGGGATACGCAGTATTTT. Amino acids: CASSAGTGNRDTQYF.

The chain has TRBV2 and TRBJ1-2; TRBD1 matches 7 bases. After removal of 5 bases from V and 3 bases from J, the junction contained 6 bases not matched to a gene. Germline V CDR1 and CDR2: SNHLY, FYNNEI. The CDR3 loop spans 14 amino acids. DNA of the CDR3: TGTGCCAGCAGTCCACAGGGGTCTGACTATGGCTACACCTTC. Protein: CASSPQGSDYGYTF.

The V gene is TRBV7-9, the J gene TRBJ1-3; D might be TRBD1 (5 bases). CDR3 length: 15 residues. V was pared by 5 bases and J by 2 bases, with 13 bases between. Looked up from germline, CDR1 is SEHNR and CDR2 is FQNEAQ (reference sequence). CDR3 sequence: CASSDPWGPGNTIYF. CDR3 DNA: TGTGCCAGCAGCGACCCCTGGGGACCTGGAAACACCATATATTTT.

The sample holds a few counts of this clone. CDR3 sequence reads: CASSIRRGGPLSMDTQYF. CDR3 nucleotide sequence: TGTGCCAGCAGCATACGGCGGGGGGGACCCCTATCTATGGATACGCAGTATTTT. The chain links TRBV7-6 to TRBJ2-3, with TRBD2 identical over 9 bases. J gave up 6 bases and V 5 bases, and 18 bases lay outside the gene matches. Per germline, CDR1 SGHVS and CDR2 FNYEAQ. The CDR3 sequence is 18 residues long.

The chain uses TRBV2 and TRBJ1-2; D ambiguous. Germline CDR1 is SNHLY and CDR2 is FYNNEI. V was trimmed by 1 base and J by 8 bases, leaving 14 bases between them. This CDR3 region has 14 residues. The CDR3 bases are TGTGCCAGCAGTGAAGACAGCCTTCTGGGGGGCTACACCTTC. Translating it yields CASSEDSLLGGYTF.

The chain couples TRBV24-1 to TRBJ2-1; TRBD2 is a possible D gene (5 bases). V lost 5 bases and J 7 bases, leaving 14 bases between the germline ends. CDR3 length: 14 residues. Germline V gives CDR1 KGHDR, CDR2 SFDVKD. The DNA of the CDR3 is TGTGCCACCAGTGCCCCCCAGTCGGGAAATGAGCAGTTCTTC. It translates to CATSAPQSGNEQFF.

The chain has TRBV13 and TRBJ1-3; a weak D match, TRBD1 (5 bases). The CDR3 is 14 residues long. V shed 5 bases and J shed 6 bases, with 14 bases lying between them. Germline V gene lookup returns CDR1 PRHDT and CDR2 FYEKMQ (reference sequence). The CDR3: CASSRQSRENTIYF. In nucleotides, the CDR3 is TGTGCCAGCAGCCGACAGTCTAGAGAAAACACCATATATTTT.

The chain links TRBV3-1 (or the pseudogene TRBV3-2) to TRBJ1-2, with D hard to call. V shed 3 bases and J shed 4 bases, with 15 bases lying between them. Germline CDR1 reads LGHDT; CDR2 reads YNNKEL (reference sequence). The length of the CDR3 is 15 residues. Here the CDR3 DNA reads TGTGCCAGCAGCCACCGGGATCGCGTTCTCTATGGCTACACCTTC. This sequence encodes CASSHRDRVLYGYTF.

V and J are TRBV27 and TRBJ1-2; perhaps TRBD1 as D (5 bases). Trimming left V 7 bases short and J 4 bases short, with 16 bases between. The CDR3 consists of 14 residues. Germline V gives CDR1 MNHEY, CDR2 SMNVEV (reference sequence). In nucleotides, the CDR3 is TGTGCCAGCACTCCCGCGGGGGGTAGCTATGGCTACACCTTC. This codes for CASTPAGGSYGYTF.

With respect to this clone: Other DNA sequences of this sample code for an identical CDR3. The rearrangement joins TRBV6-6 to TRBJ1-2; D unclear. Germline CDR1 reads MNHNY; CDR2 reads SVGAGI (reference sequence). Trimming cost V 4 bases and J 2 bases, with 8 bases left between them. The CDR3 spans 13 residues. CDR3 residues: CASSLDPNYGYTF. The DNA of the CDR3 is TGTGCCAGCAGTTTAGATCCAAACTATGGCTACACCTTC.

The CDR3 protein is CASSEFTVTGANVLTF. The CDR3 coding sequence is TGTGCCAGCAGTGAGTTCACGGTTACCGGGGCCAACGTCCTGACTTTC. The chain recombines TRBV6-1 with TRBJ2-6, with D unresolved. The ends were cut back, 3 bases at V and 4 bases at J, with 13 bases in the middle. This CDR3 is built from 16 residues. CDR1 is MNHNS and CDR2 is SASEGT in the germline V gene.

The V call is TRBV4-2, the J call TRBJ1-5; no definite D call. The ends were cut back, 0 bases at V and 7 bases at J, with 10 bases in the middle. This CDR3 is 14 amino acids long. Germline CDR1 and CDR2: LGHNA and YNFKEQ. The CDR3 coding sequence is TGTGCCAGCAGCCAAGAGGAGTCTGTGCAGCCCCAGCATTTT. Translation: CASSQEESVQPQHF.